The 9 T cell receptor beta chains below all came from one sample that was sequenced in a study of blood T cell repertoires in COVID-19 (dated by TCRdb to 2020 to 2022). Libraries were constructed by the immunoSEQ multiplex PCR assay. The table comes from immuneACCESS by way of TCRdb, which keeps in-frame sequences with V and J called. Part of the clones is missing from these tables; in studies checked, under half for an unresolved V gene and the rest for unknown reasons. The sample contains a few hundred thousand clones, around 87% of them found a single time. Over 3.5% of the sample is taken by the ten largest. Sequencing used PBMCs or T cells enriched from blood (not recorded which). The receptors shown here come from a young woman with acute COVID-19.

This clone was observed a single time. The chain recombines TRBV7-9 with TRBJ1-2; 8 bases fit TRBD1. V was clipped by 5 bases and J by 5 bases; unmatched bases: 10. This CDR3 has 15 amino acids. Per germline, CDR1 SEHNR and CDR2 FQNEAQ (reference sequence). Here the CDR3 DNA reads TGTGCCAGCAGCACCTCGGACAGGGAAGGTTATGGCTACACCTTC. Protein: CASSTSDREGYGYTF.

A word on this clone: Other nucleotide sequences in the sample specify the same CDR3. The genes are TRBV27 and TRBJ2-7; TRBD2 matches at 7 bases. The CDR3 is 15 residues long. CDR1 and CDR2 (germline): MNHEY, SMNVEV (reference sequence). Trimming at V came to 0 bases and at J to 0 bases, leaving 2 bases not matched to a gene. CDR3: CASSLSGGSSYEQYF. CDR3 coding DNA: TGTGCCAGCAGTTTATCGGGCGGGAGCTCCTACGAGCAGTACTTC.

This chain links TRBV28 with TRBJ1-5; D is undetermined. This CDR3 comprises 15 residues. The V end lost 3 bases, the J end lost 0 bases, and 9 bases lay between the germline ends. The V gene's germline CDR1 is MDHEN and CDR2 SYDVKM. For the CDR3, the DNA is TGTGCCAGCAGTTTGACACTCTATAGCAATCAGCCCCAGCATTTT. It translates to CASSLTLYSNQPQHF.

This clone has a single count. The chain joins TRBV7-6 to TRBJ2-5; TRBD2 aligns across 10 bases. Germline values: CDR1 SGHVS, CDR2 FNYEAQ. The length of the CDR3 is 17 residues. V dropped 7 bases and J dropped 4; count of bases not matched to a gene: 15. This chain's CDR3 is CASTERTYLAGAETQYF. The CDR3 nucleotides read TGTGCCAGCACTGAGCGGACCTACCTAGCGGGAGCAGAGACCCAGTACTTC.

The gene calls are TRBV27 and TRBJ2-7, with D uncertain. The CDR3 runs 11 residues. The germline V gene encodes CDR1 MNHEY and CDR2 SMNVEV (reference sequence). V was shortened by 3 bases and J by 3 bases, with 3 bases between the two germline ends. The CDR3 protein is CASSFYYEQYF. The CDR3, as DNA: TGTGCCAGCAGTTTTTACTACGAGCAGTACTTC.

The chain couples TRBV27 to TRBJ2-7; D perhaps matches TRBD2 (5 bases). The V gene lost 3 bases and the J gene lost 4 bases, with 10 bases spanning the gap. This CDR3 is built from 13 residues. Germline CDR1 MNHEY, CDR2 SMNVEV (reference sequence). For the CDR3, the DNA is TGTGCCAGCAGTTTTAGGACTTCATACGAGCAGTACTTC. Translation: CASSFRTSYEQYF.

This chain connects TRBV11-3 to TRBJ2-1, with TRBD2 matching over 14 bases. The germline gives CDR1 SGHNT, CDR2 YENEEA. CDR3 length equals 15 residues. With V trimmed by 5 bases and J by 12 bases, 9 bases remained unmatched. The CDR3 DNA is TGTGCCAGCAGCCCAGACGGACTAGCGGGAGGTGGGCAGTTCTTC. Its protein product is CASSPDGLAGGGQFF.

V usage is TRBV27 and J usage is TRBJ2-1, with 9 bases matching TRBD1. The trim removed 5 bases at V and 4 bases at J, leaving 6 bases unmatched. The germline V gene has CDR1 MNHEY and CDR2 SMNVEV (reference sequence). The CDR3 has 15 residues. The CDR3 protein is CASSGGTGIYNEQFF. In DNA form, the CDR3 reads TGTGCCAGCAGTGGGGGGACAGGGATTTACAATGAGCAGTTCTTC.

The CDR3 DNA follows: TGTGCCAGCAGCTTAAGTATTGGAGCGGGAGAAGAGCAGTTCTTC. Translating it yields CASSLSIGAGEEQFF. The rearrangement links TRBV7-3 to TRBJ2-1, with TRBD2 identical over 8 bases. In germline, CDR1 is SGHTA, CDR2 FQGTGA. This CDR3 has 15 residues. V was clipped by 1 base and J by 10 bases; unmatched bases: 9.